This T cell receptor (beta chain) was sequenced for a study of T cells in women clearing cervical HPV infection. Germline loops: CDR1 LNHDA, CDR2 SQIVND (reference sequence). The CDR3 extends over 14 amino acids. Of note for this clone: Antigen: not known. The sequence runs out 3 residues before the end of the CDR3; the remainder is reconstructed from the germline J gene.

Produced via immunoSEQ multiplex PCR; TCRdb's table is partial and in-frame only. This table holds around 33,000 clones. General study findings and limits: Cases carried less TRBV6-7 than controls: about 0.1% versus 0.15%. Repertoire richness, not evenness, was significantly elevated in CIN3+ cases versus controls.

The chain couples TRBV19 to TRBJ1-2; D is unclear. This sequence was found in a woman aged 18 to 75 with a cervical HPV16 infection that either progressed to CIN3+ or cleared (not recorded which). The sample consisted of blood buffy coat. CDR3 residues: CASSIRLSYNDYTF. CDR3 DNA (partial): TGTGCCAGTAGTATCCGACTCTCCTACAATGAC.